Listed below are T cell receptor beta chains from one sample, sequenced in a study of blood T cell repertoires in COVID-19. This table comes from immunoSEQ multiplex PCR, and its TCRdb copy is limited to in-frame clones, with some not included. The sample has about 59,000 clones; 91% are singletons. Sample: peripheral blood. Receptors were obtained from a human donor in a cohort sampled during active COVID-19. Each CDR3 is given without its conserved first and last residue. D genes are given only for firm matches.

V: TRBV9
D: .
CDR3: ASSPRDSLNQPQH

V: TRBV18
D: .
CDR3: ASSHPPGSNTEAF

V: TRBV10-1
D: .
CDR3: ASTGRSQETQY

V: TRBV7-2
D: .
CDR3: ASTGGPVETQY

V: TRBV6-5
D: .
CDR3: ASSYSAGGIYEQY

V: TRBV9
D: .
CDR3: ASSVVSGNLETQY

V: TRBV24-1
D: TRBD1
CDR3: ATSGTGGYREQF

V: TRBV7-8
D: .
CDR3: ASSLAGLLGTEAF

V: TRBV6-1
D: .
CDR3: ASSEVTSPYSYEQY

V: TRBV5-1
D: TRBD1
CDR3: ASSLGQGASPLH

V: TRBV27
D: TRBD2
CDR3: ASSLSRGRNTGELF

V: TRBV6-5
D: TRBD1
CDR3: ASSLQGAYNEKLF

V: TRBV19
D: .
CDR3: ASSIGGSFYQETQY

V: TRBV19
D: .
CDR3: ASSPPRSGPVTDTQY

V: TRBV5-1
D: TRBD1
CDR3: ASSSGTVNTGELF

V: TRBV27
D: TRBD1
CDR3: ASSRTGTGVQPQH

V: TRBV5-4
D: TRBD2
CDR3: ASSAGRLAGGETQY

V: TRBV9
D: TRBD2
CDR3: ASSAGGDTQY

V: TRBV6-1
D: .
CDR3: ASSEARAF

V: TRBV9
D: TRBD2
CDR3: ASSVVGTSGTDTQY

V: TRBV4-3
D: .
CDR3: ASSQGRQYMNTEAF

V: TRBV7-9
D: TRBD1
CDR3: ASSRDSRVNSPLH

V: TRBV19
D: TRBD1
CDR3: ASSPQGRGLNYGYT

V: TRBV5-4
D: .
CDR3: ASSLAREDGYT

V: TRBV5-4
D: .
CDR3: ASSRSGSSYNEQF

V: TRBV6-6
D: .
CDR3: ASSRRGSTDTQY

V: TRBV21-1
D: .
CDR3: ASFLERSDTQY

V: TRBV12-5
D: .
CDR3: ASGLLHRDGYT

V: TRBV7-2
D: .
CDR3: ASSRYGDTIY

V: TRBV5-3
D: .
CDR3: ARSLTTREDCTEAF

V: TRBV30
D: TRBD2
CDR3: AWSFGLAATDTQY

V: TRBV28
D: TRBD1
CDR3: ASRAQGAGTGWKTQY

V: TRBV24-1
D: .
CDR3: ATSGAVDTQY

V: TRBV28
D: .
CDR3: ASSRRRGTDTQY

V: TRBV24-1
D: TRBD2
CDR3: ATSGTSGRPYYNEQF

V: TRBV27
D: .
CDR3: ASSYIRGFTEAF

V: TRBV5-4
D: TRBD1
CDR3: ASSSTGQGRGNTIY

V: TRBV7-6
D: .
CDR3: ASSLGSGPAGDTQY

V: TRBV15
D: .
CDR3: ATSRDRPSSTLGETQY